These 21 T cell receptor beta chains were sequenced from one sample in a study of graft-versus-host responses after intestinal transplantation. Profiling relied on immunoSEQ multiplex PCR, and the TCRdb table lists in-frame clones only, not all of them. Of some 110,000 clones in the sample, about 92% were seen once. Their cognate antigens are unknown. Sample: unstimulated CD4+ T cells sorted from spleen or lymph node cells, taken before transplant. These receptors were collected from a human donor who was the organ donor for an intestinal transplant.

The chain is built from TRBV2 and TRBJ1-5; D is undetermined. Germline V gene sequence: CDR1 SNHLY, CDR2 FYNNEI. Trimming removed 5 bases from V and 0 bases from J, with 11 bases in between. CDR3 size: 15 residues. CDR3 bases: TGTGCCAGCAGTCAGGTGGACTTTAGCAATCAGCCCCAGCATTTT. This codes for CASSQVDFSNQPQHF.

The rearrangement joins TRBV5-1 to TRBJ2-1; 8 positions agree with TRBD1. From germline, CDR1 is SGHRS and CDR2 YFSETQ. V gave up 1 base and J gave up 0 bases; unmatched junction bases: 0. CDR3 length: 15 amino acids. This CDR3 reads CASSLTGGSYNEQFF. CDR3 coding DNA: TGCGCCAGCAGCTTGACAGGGGGCTCCTACAATGAGCAGTTCTTC. The full variable domain, with the rest looked up from reference TRBV5-1 and TRBJ2-1, is KAGVTQTPRYLIKTRGQQVTLSCSPISGHRSVSWYQQTPGQGLQFLFEYFSETQRNKGNFPGRFSGRQFSNSRSEMNVSTLELGDSALYLCASSLTGGSYNEQFFGPGTRLTVL.

This clone was seen a few times. The genes are TRBV6-6 and TRBJ1-4; D gene uncertain. The CDR3 runs 14 residues. V was shortened by 5 bases and J by 0 bases, with 7 bases between the two germline ends. Germline CDR1 is MNHNY and CDR2 is SVGAGI (reference sequence). The CDR3 sequence is CASSTRATNEKLFF. The CDR3 DNA sequence: TGTGCCAGCAGTACGAGAGCAACTAATGAAAAACTGTTTTTT.

This clone occurred once. V and J are TRBV10-3 and TRBJ1-5; D remains unclear. This CDR3 contains 15 residues. V was clipped by 4 bases and J by 0 bases, with 10 bases between them. The germline gives CDR1 ENHRY, CDR2 SYGVKD. The CDR3 DNA reads TGTGCCATCAGTGCAGCCGCCCCTAGCAATCAGCCCCAGCATTTT. Encoded protein: CAISAAAPSNQPQHF.

This chain joins TRBV10-3 and TRBJ2-3; D remains ambiguous. Germline CDR1 and CDR2: ENHRY and SYGVKD. V was clipped by 6 bases and J by 1 base, with 5 bases between them. This CDR3 comprises 12 residues. This CDR3 reads CAIRSGTDTQYF. The CDR3, as DNA: TGTGCCATCAGGAGTGGCACAGATACGCAGTATTTT.

The chain uses TRBV19 and TRBJ2-1; possible D gene TRBD2, 6 bases. The CDR3 length is 16 residues. CDR1 is LNHDA and CDR2 is SQIVND in the germline V gene (reference sequence). Trimming shortened V by 10 bases and J by 0 bases, and 19 bases separated the two germline ends. CDR3 protein: CATRLWGESSYNEQFF. Here the CDR3 DNA reads TGTGCCACCAGATTATGGGGGGAAAGCTCCTACAATGAGCAGTTCTTC.

The V call is TRBV9, the J call TRBJ2-3, with TRBD2 as a possible D gene (6 bases). This CDR3 has 14 residues. CDR1 and CDR2 from the germline V gene are SGDLS and YYNGEE. V was shortened by 1 base and J by 6 bases, with 12 bases between the two germline ends. CDR3 sequence (DNA): TGTGCCAGCAGCGTACGTCCAGGAGGGGATACGCAGTATTTT. Amino acids: CASSVRPGGDTQYF.

The chain couples TRBV10-3 to TRBJ1-2; D may be TRBD1 (5 bases). V was pared by 8 bases and J by 4 bases, with 11 bases between. In germline, CDR1 is ENHRY, CDR2 SYGVKD. CDR3 length: 12 residues. CDR3 nucleotide sequence: TGTGCCATCGGAGGTGACAGCTATGGCTACACCTTC. This gives the protein CAIGGDSYGYTF.

The V gene is TRBV6-6, the J gene TRBJ1-2; D is uncertain. The CDR3 loop spans 11 amino acids. The germline gives CDR1 MNHNY, CDR2 SVGAGI (reference sequence). V was pared by 2 bases and J by 2 bases, with 0 bases between. Here the CDR3 DNA reads TGTGCCAGCAGTTACAACTATGGCTACACCTTC. Translation gives CASSYNYGYTF.

The chain joins TRBV28 to TRBJ1-4, with a tentative D call TRBD1 (6 bases). CDR1 and CDR2 from the germline V gene are MDHEN and SYDVKM. V was trimmed by 1 base and J by 8 bases, leaving 17 bases between them. There are 16 residues in the CDR3. CDR3 sequence reads: CASSLLIRGGREKLFF. The CDR3 region has the DNA TGTGCCAGCAGTTTATTGATCAGGGGCGGTCGGGAAAAACTGTTTTTT.

This clone appeared a single time. V gene TRBV7-2 combines with J gene TRBJ2-5, with 9 bases that match TRBD2. This CDR3 is built from 15 residues. Germline V CDR1 and CDR2: SGHTA, FQGNSA. J lost 5 bases, V lost 4 bases, and 8 bases had no gene match. The DNA of the CDR3 is TGTGCCAGCAGCTCCTATAGCGGGAGACAGGAGACCCAGTACTTC. Amino acid sequence: CASSSYSGRQETQYF.

The CDR3 reads CASSRGTGGGPEAFF. In DNA, the CDR3 is TGTGCCAGCTCACGAGGGACCGGGGGAGGCCCTGAAGCTTTCTTT. This chain uses TRBV18 with TRBJ1-1; D is perhaps TRBD1 (5 bases). Trimming cost V 4 bases and J 6 bases, with 18 bases left between them. CDR1 and CDR2 (germline): KGHSH, LQKENI. This CDR3 spans 15 amino acids.

This clone has only one observation. The chain couples TRBV6-5 to TRBJ1-2; D uncertain. This CDR3 comprises 14 residues. Trimming removed 0 bases at V and 4 bases at J, with 9 bases between. Germline V gives CDR1 MNHEY, CDR2 SVGAGI. The CDR3 DNA follows: TGTGCCAGCAGTTACTCATGGGCCGTCTATGGCTACACCTTC. Encoded protein: CASSYSWAVYGYTF.

A word on this clone: Other DNA sequences in this specimen translate into the identical CDR3. This rearrangement joins TRBV28 to TRBJ2-6; D uncertain. The germline V gene encodes CDR1 MDHEN and CDR2 SYDVKM. V was cut by 4 bases and J by 0 bases, with 10 bases left in between. The CDR3 extends over 16 amino acids. The DNA of the CDR3 is TGTGCCAGCAGTTCTCCTGGTAGCTCTGGGGCCAACGTCCTGACTTTC. Its protein product is CASSSPGSSGANVLTF.

A single count supports this clone. V usage is TRBV30 and J usage is TRBJ2-3; the match to TRBD1 covers 8 bases. Germline lookup yields CDR1 GTSNPN and CDR2 SVGIG (reference sequence). V shed 5 bases and J 2 bases; nucleotides not matched to a gene: 9. This CDR3 is 15 amino acids long. Here the CDR3 DNA reads TGTGCCTGGGCCGGCAGGGGGCGGCCCACAGATACGCAGTATTTT. This translates into CAWAGRGRPTDTQYF.

The rearrangement joins TRBV27 to TRBJ2-4; D is unresolved. CDR3 length: 11 amino acids. Germline loops: CDR1 MNHEY, CDR2 SMNVEV (reference sequence). V lost 5 bases, J lost 6 bases, and 5 bases lay in between. Written as DNA, the CDR3 is TGTGCCAGCAGTCCCCCAAACATTCAGTACTTC. Translation gives CASSPPNIQYF.

This rearrangement joins TRBV11-1 to TRBJ2-7; D perhaps matches TRBD1 (6 bases). The CDR3 runs to 15 residues. Germline loops: CDR1 SGHAT, CDR2 FQDESV (reference sequence). V dropped 3 bases and J dropped 0 bases, with 12 bases sitting between them. Written as DNA, the CDR3 is TGTGCCAGCAGCTTCGCCCAGGGGAACTCCTACGAGCAGTACTTC. Its translation is CASSFAQGNSYEQYF. Supplemented by reference TRBV11-1 and TRBJ2-7, the full variable domain reads EAEVAQSPRYKITEKSQAVAFWCDPISGHATLYWYRQILGQGPELLVQFQDESVVDDSQLPKDRFSAERLKGVDSTLKIQPAELGDSAMYLCASSFAQGNSYEQYFGPGTRLTVT.

The rearrangement links TRBV7-2 to TRBJ2-1, with 7 bases aligning to TRBD2. The CDR3 consists of 15 residues. Germline CDR1 and CDR2: SGHTA and FQGNSA. V shed 5 bases, J shed 8 bases, and the junction held 12 bases outside the gene matches. The CDR3: CASSPRAGLGYEQFF. The CDR3 DNA is TGTGCCAGCAGCCCGAGAGCGGGATTGGGGTATGAGCAGTTCTTC.

J is TRBJ2-1 and V is TRBV19; D may correspond to TRBD1 or TRBD2 (6 bases each). V gave up 3 bases and J gave up 7 bases, with 16 bases separating them. Germline assignment: CDR1 LNHDA and CDR2 SQIVND (reference sequence). The length of the CDR3 is 15 residues. The CDR3 sequence is CASSIRLARGNEQFF. Written as DNA, the CDR3 is TGTGCCAGTAGTATTCGGCTAGCGAGGGGGAATGAGCAGTTCTTC.

This clone was observed a single time. The chain employs TRBV18 and TRBJ1-5, with 8 bases identical to TRBD1. This CDR3 has 14 residues. Unmatched junction bases numbered 7, after V lost 3 bases and J lost 9 bases. Per germline, CDR1 KGHSH and CDR2 LQKENI. The CDR3 spells CASSPGQDVGPQHF. The DNA for the CDR3 is TGTGCCAGCTCACCGGGACAGGACGTGGGGCCCCAGCATTTT.

The V and J genes are TRBV4-2 and TRBJ2-2; 10 bases line up with TRBD2. The V and J ends lost 8 bases and 5 bases, in that order; junction bases with no gene match: 8. CDR1 and CDR2 from the germline V gene are LGHNA and YNFKEQ. This CDR3 comprises 15 residues. CDR3 sequence (DNA): TGTGCCAGCGGGGTAGCGGGAGGCGGAACCGGGGAGCTGTTTTTT. Translated: CASGVAGGGTGELFF.